This T cell receptor (beta chain) was observed in a study of shared clonotypes between healthy human individuals (TCRdb year 2020). Regarding the study in general: A few men and a couple of women, aged 18 to 49 years, made up the cohort. For each donor, CD4 naive and CD4 memory were each run on three plates, CD8 naive on two plates, and CD8 memory on one plate. The study deeply sequenced blood TCR repertoires of 5 or 6 healthy adults to estimate repertoire size and the extent of clonotype sharing between individuals. To increase sequencing depth and limit assay-specific biases, different laboratories used diverse techniques to prepare libraries and sequence TCR repertoires. Per donor, leukapheresis produced somewhere between about 0.94 and 9.5 billion PBMCs. Results and caveats for the whole study, not just this receptor: Pairwise subsampling indicated that sequencing depth was expected to affect the degree of clonotype sharing among donors. Naive subsets generally had larger estimated clonotype richness than memory subsets did. Even with the large sequencing depth, rarefaction of the sorted-subset datasets indicated that sequencing was incomplete. Only blood was sampled, and tissue TCR repertoires likely differ from those in blood. The small number of donors limited the genetic and exposure-history diversity represented. Across a few donors, around 5% of naive CD4, roughly 3.4% of naive CD8, about 2% of memory CD4, and about 0.44% of memory CD8 clonotypes were shared. Compared with non-shared clonotypes, the clonotypes found in all four sorted-subset donors had higher generation probabilities.

Trimmed from V: 2 bases; trimmed from J: 7 bases; junction bases lacking a gene match: 3. The CDR3 runs 15 amino acids, cysteine and phenylalanine included. Just CDR3 DNA is preserved here, 45 bases in frame from base 1. CDR1 and CDR2 are read off the germline V gene (reference sequence) as LNHDA and SQIVND. Regarding this clone: Its antigen has not been determined. No qualities accompany the bases; no much larger clone lies one base away. Other DNA variants within this sample encode the same CDR3.

CD8 naive samples consisted of CD45RO-negative cells that were positively selected for CCR7, yielding a CD45RA+CCR7+ population without TemRA cells. Donors were healthy HIV-negative adults with no recently reported acute infections or vaccinations. Every donor was a Caucasian adult living in Nashville, Tennessee, USA. Blood was collected by leukapheresis, and PBMCs were isolated by Ficoll-Histopaque density gradient centrifugation and then cryopreserved in liquid nitrogen vapor phase. Analytical flow cytometry was used to check the purity and quantity of every magnetically sorted T cell population. Genomic DNA was isolated from each sorted fraction and quantified by UV absorbance on a Nanodrop 2000c. Using the deep immunoSEQ assay, TCR CDR3 regions were amplified from genomic DNA by multiplex PCR. Extracted genomic DNA from each cell subset was spread evenly across all wells of several immunoSEQ 96-well plates, with each plate serving as a replicate. Each replicate PCR for sorted subsets received roughly 200 ng genomic DNA, equal to about 30,000 T cell genomes. Purified libraries were measured with a Qubit 3.0 fluorometer, size-checked on a Bioanalyzer 2100, and measured again with the KAPA Library Quantification kit. Every immunoSEQ 96-well plate was sequenced on a separate single-read 150-cycle Illumina NextSeq 550 flow cell. The authors processed their data as follows. Because the immunoSEQ output included only junctional sequences and no quality scores, the filtering could not be the same as the filtering used for full-length reads. To assign V/J genes and CDR3, sequences were annotated using PyIR, a Python wrapper for IgBLAST v1.9, with IMGT germline references. Reads were removed for weak V/J assignments (E-value above 1e-6), missing CDR3, stop codons, out-of-frame junctions, or ambiguous translated residues. V3J clonotypes were defined as sequences sharing the same inferred V gene, J gene, and CDR3 amino acid sequence. The percentage overlap between two repertoires was calculated by dividing the number of shared unique clonotypes by the size of the smaller repertoire. RTK rarefaction, the Chao1 estimator, and Recon v2.1 estimates of unobserved clonotypes were used to assess repertoire richness. OLGA was used to compute generation probabilities for all TCRbeta clonotypes that the gDNA method yielded from a handful of donors. Not all clones reach the TCRdb copy of this immuneACCESS table, which keeps in-frame sequences only. Checked studies attribute under half of the gap to unresolved V genes and leave the rest unexplained. That table furnishes V, J and clone size, whereas the DNA furnished D and trimming. This sample comprises hundreds of thousands of clones, about 96% of them detected only once. About 0.12% of the sample belongs to the ten largest clones.

This receptor was obtained from a woman aged 30 to 39 in good health. This receptor chain uses TRBV19 and TRBJ2-1; 12 bases in the junction line up with TRBD2. Sequencing was done on a sample of naive CD8+ T cells sorted from blood. Reading the label with the study, this specimen's cell subset or site is: CD45RA+CCR7+. Here the CDR3 is given as CASSILAGGRNEQFF. The nucleotide sequence is given as TGTGCCAGTAGTATACTAGCGGGAGGGAGGAATGAGCAGTTCTTC.